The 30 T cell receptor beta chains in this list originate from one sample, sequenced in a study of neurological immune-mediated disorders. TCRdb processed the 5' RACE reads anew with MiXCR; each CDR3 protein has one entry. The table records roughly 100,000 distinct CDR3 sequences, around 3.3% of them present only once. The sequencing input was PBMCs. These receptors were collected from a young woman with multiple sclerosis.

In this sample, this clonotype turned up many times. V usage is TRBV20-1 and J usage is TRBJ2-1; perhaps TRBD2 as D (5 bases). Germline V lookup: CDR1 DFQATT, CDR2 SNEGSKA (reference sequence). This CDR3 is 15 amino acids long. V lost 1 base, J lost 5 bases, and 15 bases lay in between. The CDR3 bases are TGCAGTGCTAGAGGCCGACTTAGGACTGACAATGAGCAGTTCTTC. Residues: CSARGRLRTDNEQFF.

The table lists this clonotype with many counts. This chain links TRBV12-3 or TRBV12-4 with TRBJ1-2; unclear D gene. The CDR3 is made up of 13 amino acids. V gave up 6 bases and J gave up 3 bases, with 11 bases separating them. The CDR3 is CASSLGWDYGYTF. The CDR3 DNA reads TGTGCCAGCAGCCTAGGTTGGGACTATGGCTACACCTTC.

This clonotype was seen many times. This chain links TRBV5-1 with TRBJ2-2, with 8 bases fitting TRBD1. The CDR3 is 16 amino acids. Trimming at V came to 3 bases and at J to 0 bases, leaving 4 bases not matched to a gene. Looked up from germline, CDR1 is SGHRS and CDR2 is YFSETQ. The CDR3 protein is CASSWTGTANTGELFF. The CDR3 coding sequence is TGCGCCAGCAGCTGGACAGGGACCGCGAACACCGGGGAGCTGTTTTTT.

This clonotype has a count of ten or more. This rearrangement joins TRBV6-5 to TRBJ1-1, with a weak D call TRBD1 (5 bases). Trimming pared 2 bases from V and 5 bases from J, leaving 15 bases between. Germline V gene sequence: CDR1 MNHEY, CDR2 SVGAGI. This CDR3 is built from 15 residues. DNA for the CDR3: TGTGCCAGCAGTTACAAGGGAGGGGTGGAAACTGAAGCTTTCTTT. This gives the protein CASSYKGGVETEAFF.

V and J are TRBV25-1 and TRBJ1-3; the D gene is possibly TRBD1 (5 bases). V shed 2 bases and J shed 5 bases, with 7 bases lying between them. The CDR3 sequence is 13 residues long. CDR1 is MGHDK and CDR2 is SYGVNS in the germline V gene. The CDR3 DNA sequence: TGTGCCAGCAGTGAAGGGGGAAGAAACACCATATATTTT. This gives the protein CASSEGGRNTIYF. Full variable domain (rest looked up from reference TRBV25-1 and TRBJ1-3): EADIYQTPRYLVIGTGKKITLECSQTMGHDKMYWYQQDPGMELHLIHYSYGVNSTEKGDLSSESTVSRIRTEHFPLTLESARPSHTSQYLCASSEGGRNTIYFGEGSWLTVV.

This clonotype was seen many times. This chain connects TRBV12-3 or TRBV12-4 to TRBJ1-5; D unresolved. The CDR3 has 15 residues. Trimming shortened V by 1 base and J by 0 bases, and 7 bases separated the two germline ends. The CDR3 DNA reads TGTGCCAGCAGTTTAGGGACCCATAGCAATCAGCCCCAGCATTTT. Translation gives CASSLGTHSNQPQHF.

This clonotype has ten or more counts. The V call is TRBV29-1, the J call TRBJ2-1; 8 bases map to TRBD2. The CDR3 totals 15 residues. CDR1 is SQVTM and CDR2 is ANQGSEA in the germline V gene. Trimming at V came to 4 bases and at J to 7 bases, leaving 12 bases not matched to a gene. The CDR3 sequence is CSVGYSGKGYNEQFF. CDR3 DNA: TGCAGCGTTGGTTATAGCGGGAAGGGCTATAATGAGCAGTTCTTC.

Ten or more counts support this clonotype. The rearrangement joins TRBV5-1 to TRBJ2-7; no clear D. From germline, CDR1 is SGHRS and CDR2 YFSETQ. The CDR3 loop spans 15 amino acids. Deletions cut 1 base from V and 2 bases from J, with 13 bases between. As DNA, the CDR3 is TGCGCCAGCAGCTTGATTATGGGTCCGGCCTACGAGCAGTACTTC. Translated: CASSLIMGPAYEQYF.

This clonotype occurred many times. The DNA for the CDR3 is TGCGCCAGCAGCCAAGGAAGGGCTCGGGACAGGGATTACGAGCAGTACTTC. Amino acid sequence: CASSQGRARDRDYEQYF. J is TRBJ2-7 and V is TRBV4-1; the match to TRBD1 covers 9 bases. V gave up 1 base and J gave up 4 bases; unmatched junction bases: 11. The CDR3 has 17 amino acids. Germline loops: CDR1 MGHRA, CDR2 YSYEKL.

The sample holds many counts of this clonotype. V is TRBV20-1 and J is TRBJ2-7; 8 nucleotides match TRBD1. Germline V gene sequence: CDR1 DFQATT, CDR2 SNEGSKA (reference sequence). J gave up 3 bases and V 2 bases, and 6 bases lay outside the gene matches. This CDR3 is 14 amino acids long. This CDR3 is CSARPDRESYEQYF. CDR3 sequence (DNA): TGCAGTGCTAGACCGGACAGGGAAAGCTACGAGCAGTACTTC.

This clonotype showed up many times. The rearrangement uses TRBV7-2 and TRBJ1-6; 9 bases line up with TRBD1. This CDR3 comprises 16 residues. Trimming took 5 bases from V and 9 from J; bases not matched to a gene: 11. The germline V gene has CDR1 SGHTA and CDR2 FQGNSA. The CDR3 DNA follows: TGTGCCAGCAGCCGGATGGGACAGGGAGGTTTTTCACCCCTCCACTTT. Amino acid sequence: CASSRMGQGGFSPLHF.

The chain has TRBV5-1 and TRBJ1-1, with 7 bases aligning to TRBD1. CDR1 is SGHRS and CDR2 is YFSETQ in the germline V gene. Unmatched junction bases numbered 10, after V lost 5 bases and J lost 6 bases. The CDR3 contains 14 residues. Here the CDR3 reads CASRDGTGDPEAFF. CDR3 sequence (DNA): TGCGCCAGCAGGGACGGTACAGGGGACCCTGAAGCTTTCTTT.

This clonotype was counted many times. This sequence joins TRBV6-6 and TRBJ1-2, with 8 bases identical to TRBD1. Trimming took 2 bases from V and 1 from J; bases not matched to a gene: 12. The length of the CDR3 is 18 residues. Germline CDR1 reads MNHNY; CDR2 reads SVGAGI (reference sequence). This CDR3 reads CASSYPVTGAGGNYGYTF. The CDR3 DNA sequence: TGTGCCAGCAGTTACCCCGTGACAGGGGCCGGCGGTAACTATGGCTACACCTTC.

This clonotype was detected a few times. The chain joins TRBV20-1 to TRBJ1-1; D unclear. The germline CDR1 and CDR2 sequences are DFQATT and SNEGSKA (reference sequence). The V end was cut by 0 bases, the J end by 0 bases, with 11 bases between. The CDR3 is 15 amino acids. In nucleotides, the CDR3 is TGCAGTGCTAGAGATCTGGCAGTCATGAACACTGAAGCTTTCTTT. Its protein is CSARDLAVMNTEAFF.

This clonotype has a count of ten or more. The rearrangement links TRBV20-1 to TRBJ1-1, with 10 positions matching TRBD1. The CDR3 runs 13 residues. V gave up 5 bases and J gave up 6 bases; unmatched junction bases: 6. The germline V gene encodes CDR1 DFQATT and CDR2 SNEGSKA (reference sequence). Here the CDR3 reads CSARTGGEAEAFF. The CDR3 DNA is TGCAGTGCTCGGACAGGGGGGGAAGCTGAAGCTTTCTTT.

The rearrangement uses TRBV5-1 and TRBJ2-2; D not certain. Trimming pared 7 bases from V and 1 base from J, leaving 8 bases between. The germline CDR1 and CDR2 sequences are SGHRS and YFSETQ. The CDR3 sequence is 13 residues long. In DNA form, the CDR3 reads TGCGCCAGCGGGCTGATGAACACCGGGGAGCTGTTTTTT. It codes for CASGLMNTGELFF.

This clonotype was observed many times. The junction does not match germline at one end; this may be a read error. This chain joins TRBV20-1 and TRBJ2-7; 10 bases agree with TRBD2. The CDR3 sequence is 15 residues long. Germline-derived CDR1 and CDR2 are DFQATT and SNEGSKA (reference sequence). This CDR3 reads CSARDPLAGVGEQYF. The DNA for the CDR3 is TGCAGTGCTCGAGACCCTCTAGCGGGAGTTGGAGAGCAGTACTTC.

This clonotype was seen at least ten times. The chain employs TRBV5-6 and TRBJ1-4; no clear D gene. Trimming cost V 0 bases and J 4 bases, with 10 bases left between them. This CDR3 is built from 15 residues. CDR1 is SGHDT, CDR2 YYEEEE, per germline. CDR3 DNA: TGTGCCAGCAGCTTGGCAGCGAGACTTAATGAAAAACTGTTTTTT. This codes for CASSLAARLNEKLFF.

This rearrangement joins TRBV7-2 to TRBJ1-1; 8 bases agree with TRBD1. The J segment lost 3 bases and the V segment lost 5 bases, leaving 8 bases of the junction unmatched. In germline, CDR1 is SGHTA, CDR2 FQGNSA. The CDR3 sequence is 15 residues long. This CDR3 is CASSIVTGEDTEAFF. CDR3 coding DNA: TGTGCCAGCAGCATAGTGACAGGGGAGGACACTGAAGCTTTCTTT.

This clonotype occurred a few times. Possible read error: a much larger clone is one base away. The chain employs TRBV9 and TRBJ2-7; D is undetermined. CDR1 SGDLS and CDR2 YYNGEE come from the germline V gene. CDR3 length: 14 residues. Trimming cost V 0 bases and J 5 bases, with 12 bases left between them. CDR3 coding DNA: TGTGCCAGCAGCGTAGGAAAGGCAAGCGACGAGCAGTACTTC. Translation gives CASSVGKASDEQYF.

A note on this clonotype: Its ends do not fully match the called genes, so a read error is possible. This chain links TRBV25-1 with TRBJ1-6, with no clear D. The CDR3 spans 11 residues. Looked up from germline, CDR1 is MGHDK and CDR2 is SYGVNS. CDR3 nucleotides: TGTGCCAGCAGTGGGGATTCAACCCTCAACTTT. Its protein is CASSGDSTLNF.

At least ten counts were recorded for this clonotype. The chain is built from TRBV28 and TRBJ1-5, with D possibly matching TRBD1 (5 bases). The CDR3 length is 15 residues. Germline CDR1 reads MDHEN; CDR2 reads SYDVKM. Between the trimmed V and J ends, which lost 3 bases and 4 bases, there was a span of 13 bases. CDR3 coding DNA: TGTGCCAGCAGTTTGGCGGGGACCGAGAATCAGCCCCAGCATTTT. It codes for CASSLAGTENQPQHF.

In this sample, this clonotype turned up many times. In DNA, the CDR3 is TGTGCCAGCAGTAAGGTACCTGGCTACACCTTC. Its protein is CASSKVPGYTF. The chain recombines TRBV12-3 or TRBV12-4 with TRBJ1-2; D gene unclear. This CDR3 comprises 11 residues. V dropped 5 bases and J dropped 7 bases, with 8 bases sitting between them.

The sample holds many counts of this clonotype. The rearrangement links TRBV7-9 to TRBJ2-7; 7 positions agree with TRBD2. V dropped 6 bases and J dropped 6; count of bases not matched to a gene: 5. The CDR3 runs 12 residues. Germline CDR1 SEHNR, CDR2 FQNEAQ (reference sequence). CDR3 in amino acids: CASSRWEGEQYF. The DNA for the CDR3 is TGTGCCAGCAGTCGGTGGGAGGGCGAGCAGTACTTC.

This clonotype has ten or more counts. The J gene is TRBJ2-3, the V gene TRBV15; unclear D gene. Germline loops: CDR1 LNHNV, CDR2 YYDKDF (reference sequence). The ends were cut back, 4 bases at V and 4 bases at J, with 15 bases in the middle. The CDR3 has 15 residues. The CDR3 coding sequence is TGTGCCACCAGCATACGCTTATCCCTCCCAGATACGCAGTATTTT. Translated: CATSIRLSLPDTQYF. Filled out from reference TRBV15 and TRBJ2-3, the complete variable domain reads DAMVIQNPRYQVTQFGKPVTLSCSQTLNHNVMYWYQQKSSQAPKLLFHYYDKDFNNEADTPDNFQSRRPNTSFCFLDIRSPGLGDTAMYLCATSIRLSLPDTQYFGPGTRLTVL.

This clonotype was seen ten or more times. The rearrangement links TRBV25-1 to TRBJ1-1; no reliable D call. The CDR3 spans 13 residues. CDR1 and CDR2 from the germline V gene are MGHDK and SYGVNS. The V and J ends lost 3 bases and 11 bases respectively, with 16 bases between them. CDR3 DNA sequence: TGTGCCAGCAGTGAGTCGTCAGCCGGGAGGGCTTTCTTT. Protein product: CASSESSAGRAFF.

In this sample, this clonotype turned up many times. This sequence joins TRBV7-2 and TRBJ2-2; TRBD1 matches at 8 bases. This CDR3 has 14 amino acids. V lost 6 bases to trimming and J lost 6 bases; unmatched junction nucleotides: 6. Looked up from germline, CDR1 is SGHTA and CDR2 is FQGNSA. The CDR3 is CASRNDRGAGELFF. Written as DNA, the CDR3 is TGTGCCAGCAGGAATGACAGGGGAGCCGGGGAGCTGTTTTTT.

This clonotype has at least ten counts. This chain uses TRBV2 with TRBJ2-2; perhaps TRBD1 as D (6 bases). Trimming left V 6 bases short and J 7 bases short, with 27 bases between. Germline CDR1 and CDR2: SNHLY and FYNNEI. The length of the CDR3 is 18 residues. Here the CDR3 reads CASRGSLFPNRADGELFF. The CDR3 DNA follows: TGTGCCAGCAGGGGGTCACTATTTCCCAACAGGGCCGACGGGGAGCTGTTTTTT.

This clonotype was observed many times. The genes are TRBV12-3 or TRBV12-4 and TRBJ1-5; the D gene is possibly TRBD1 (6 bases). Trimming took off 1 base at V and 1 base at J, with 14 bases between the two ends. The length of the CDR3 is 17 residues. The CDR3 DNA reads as TGTGCCAGCAGTTTAGAGCTGGGGGCCTTAAGCAATCAGCCCCAGCATTTT. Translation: CASSLELGALSNQPQHF.

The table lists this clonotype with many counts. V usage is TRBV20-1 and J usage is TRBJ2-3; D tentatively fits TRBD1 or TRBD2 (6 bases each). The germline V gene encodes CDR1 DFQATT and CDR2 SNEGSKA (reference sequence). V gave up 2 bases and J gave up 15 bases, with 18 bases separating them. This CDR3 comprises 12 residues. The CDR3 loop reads CSARIVVRDNYF. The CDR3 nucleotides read TGCAGTGCTAGAATCGTTGTGCGGGACAATTATTTT.